This T cell receptor (beta chain) originates from a study of blood T cell repertoires in COVID-19. Study-wide background: Italy, Spain and the United States were the sources of the convalescent and acute COVID-19 samples.

Sequencing was performed with immunoSEQ multiplex PCR; in TCRdb, only in-frame clones are kept and a portion is missing. The table lists just over 650,000 clones, 85% to 90% of them singletons. This CDR3 is 12 amino acids long. Trimming shortened V by 4 bases and J by 9 bases, and 12 bases separated the two germline ends. Sequencing was performed on peripheral blood. The chain is built from TRBV12-3 or TRBV12-4 and TRBJ1-2; TRBD1 is a possible D gene (6 bases). The sequence was obtained from a woman aged 18-29 years with acute or convalescent COVID-19. The CDR3 is CASSSGDGSYTF. The DNA for the CDR3 is TGTGCCAGCAGTTCAGGGGATGGGAGCTACACCTTC.